One and the same sample provided the 8 T cell receptor beta chains below, sequenced in a study of persistence of HIV-infected CD4 T cells. Cells were stimulated with CMV-infected fibroblast lysates at 8 to 10 ug/mL. Sorting of responding CD4+ T cells relied on upregulated CD40 ligand together with CD69. The libraries were made with immunoSEQ version 4 in survey mode. Profiling relied on immunoSEQ multiplex PCR, and the TCRdb table lists in-frame clones only, not all of them. This table has fewer than 6,500 clones, roughly 60% appearing once. No antigen has been identified for these receptors. The source was CD4+ T cells sorted from PBMCs after approximately 19-hour stimulation, collected from a patient who received antiretroviral therapy. These receptors came from an adult man with HIV who was CMV-seropositive.

The V gene is TRBV27, the J gene TRBJ2-2; D is possibly TRBD1 (6 bases). Germline CDR1 and CDR2: MNHEY and SMNVEV (reference sequence). V was shortened by 0 bases and J by 4 bases, with 15 bases between the two germline ends. There are 17 residues in the CDR3. The CDR3 DNA is TGTGCCAGCAGTTTATCAGTCATAGGGGGTTTCACCGGGGAGCTGTTTTTT. Translation: CASSLSVIGGFTGELFF.

The chain carries TRBV3-1 (or the pseudogene TRBV3-2) and TRBJ1-1, with a tentative D call TRBD1 (6 bases). V shed 4 bases and J shed 0 bases, with 18 bases lying between them. Germline V gene data show CDR1 as LGHDT and CDR2 as YNNKEL (reference sequence). This CDR3 has 17 residues. CDR3 nucleotide sequence: TGTGCCAGCAGCCCGCCCACCACAGGGATCCTGAACACTGAAGCTTTCTTT. It yields the protein CASSPPTTGILNTEAFF.

The chain links TRBV6-5 to TRBJ2-7; D might be TRBD1 or TRBD2, each matching 5 bases. Per germline, CDR1 MNHEY and CDR2 SVGAGI. CDR3 length: 15 residues. V was cut by 1 base and J by 0 bases, with 10 bases left in between. The CDR3 nucleotides are TGTGCCAGCAGTTACTTGGGGGTGACCTCCTACGAGCAGTACTTC. Amino acid sequence: CASSYLGVTSYEQYF.

The chain recombines TRBV3-1 (or the pseudogene TRBV3-2) with TRBJ1-3; D not resolved. Germline V gene lookup returns CDR1 LGHDT and CDR2 YNNKEL (reference sequence). The germline V and J ends were trimmed by 5 bases and 0 bases, with 14 bases remaining between them. The CDR3 sequence is 16 residues long. This chain's CDR3 is CASSETAVASGNTIYF. The DNA for the CDR3 is TGTGCCAGCAGCGAAACAGCGGTAGCCTCTGGAAACACCATATATTTT.

In DNA form, the CDR3 reads TGTGCCAGCAGCTTAGGGGACGGCTACGAGCAGTACTTC. Translation: CASSLGDGYEQYF. This sequence joins TRBV7-9 and TRBJ2-7; D could derive from TRBD1 or TRBD2 (5 bases each). The V end lost 1 base, the J end lost 3 bases, and 7 bases lay between the germline ends. The CDR3 loop spans 13 amino acids. Germline V lookup: CDR1 SEHNR, CDR2 FQNEAQ (reference sequence). Full variable domain (rest looked up from reference TRBV7-9 and TRBJ2-7): DTGVSQNPRHKITKRGQNVTFRCDPISEHNRLYWYRQTLGQGPEFLTYFQNEAQLEKSRLLSDRFSAERPKGSFSTLEIQRTEQGDSAMYLCASSLGDGYEQYFGPGTRLTVT.

This clone was seen a few times. The genes are TRBV6-1 and TRBJ1-5; D remains unclear. This CDR3 contains 13 residues. The germline gives CDR1 MNHNS, CDR2 SASEGT. V was shortened by 0 bases and J by 4 bases, with 4 bases between the two germline ends. The CDR3 DNA is TGTGCCAGCAGTGAAGCGCCGAATCAGCCCCAGCATTTT. This gives the protein CASSEAPNQPQHF.

This clone was detected a few times. The genes are TRBV7-9 and TRBJ1-4, with TRBD1 as a possible D gene (5 bases). V lost 1 base to trimming and J lost 4 bases, with 10 bases between them. The CDR3 has 15 amino acids. Germline CDR1 and CDR2: SEHNR and FQNEAQ (reference sequence). The chain's CDR3 is CASSLGQTYNEKLFF. In DNA, the CDR3 is TGTGCCAGCAGCTTAGGACAGACTTATAATGAAAAACTGTTTTTT.

The chain uses TRBV20-1 and TRBJ2-1, with TRBD1 identical over 8 bases. There are 11 residues in the CDR3. The germline CDR1 and CDR2 sequences are DFQATT and SNEGSKA (reference sequence). CDR3 nucleotides: TGCCAGGGGGCTAATAACAATGAGCAGTTCTTC. It yields the protein CQGANNNEQFF.